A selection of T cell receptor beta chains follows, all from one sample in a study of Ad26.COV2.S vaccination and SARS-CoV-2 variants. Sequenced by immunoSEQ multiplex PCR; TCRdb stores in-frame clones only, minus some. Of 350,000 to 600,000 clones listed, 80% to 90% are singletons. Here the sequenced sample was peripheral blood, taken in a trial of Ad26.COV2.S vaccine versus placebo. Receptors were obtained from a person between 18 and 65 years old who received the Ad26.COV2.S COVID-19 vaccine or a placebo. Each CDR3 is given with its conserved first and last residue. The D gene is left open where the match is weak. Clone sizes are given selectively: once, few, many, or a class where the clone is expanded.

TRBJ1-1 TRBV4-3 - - CASSQDRVNTEAFF TGCGCCAGCAGCCAAGACAGGGTGAACACTGAAGCTTTCTTT
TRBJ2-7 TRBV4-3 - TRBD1 CASSKDRGLYEQYF TGCGCCAGCAGCAAGGACAGGGGGCTCTACGAGCAGTACTTC
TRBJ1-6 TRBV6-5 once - CASSYYSDSPLHF TGTGCCAGCAGTTATTACAGTGATTCACCCCTCCACTTT
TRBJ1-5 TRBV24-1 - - CATSDLGQPQHF TGTGCCACCAGTGATTTGGGGCAGCCCCAGCATTTT
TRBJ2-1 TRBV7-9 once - CASSYQHNEQFF TGTGCCAGCAGTTATCAGCACAATGAGCAGTTCTTC
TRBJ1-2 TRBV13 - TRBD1 CASSVYPNRGVNYGYTF TGTGCCAGCAGCGTATACCCTAACAGGGGAGTGAACTATGGCTACACCTTC
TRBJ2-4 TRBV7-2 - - CASSLTGDKNIQYF TGTGCCAGCAGCCTGACTGGAGATAAAAACATTCAGTACTTC
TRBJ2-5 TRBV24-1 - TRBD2 CATSDFRLAGGAETQYF TGTGCCACCAGTGATTTCAGACTAGCGGGAGGGGCGGAGACCCAGTACTTC
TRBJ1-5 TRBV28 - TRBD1 CASSEGAFQPQHF TGTGCCAGCAGTGAGGGGGCGTTTCAGCCCCAGCATTTT
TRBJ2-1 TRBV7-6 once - CASSLAANYNEQFF TGTGCCAGCAGCTTAGCAGCGAACTACAATGAGCAGTTCTTC
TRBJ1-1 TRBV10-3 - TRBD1 CAISTDRVRTEAFF TGTGCCATCAGCACGGACAGGGTTAGGACTGAAGCTTTCTTT
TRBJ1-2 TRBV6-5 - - CASSYSRISGYGYTF TGTGCCAGCAGTTACTCGAGGATTTCCGGCTATGGCTACACCTTC
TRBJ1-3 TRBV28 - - CASSQLALSGNTIYF TGTGCCAGCAGTCAATTGGCCCTCTCTGGAAACACCATATATTTT
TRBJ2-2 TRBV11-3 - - CASSPAFPPGELFF TGTGCCAGCAGCCCCGCGTTTCCCCCCGGGGAGCTGTTTTTT
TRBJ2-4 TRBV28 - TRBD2 CASSPGGRVNIQYF TGTGCCAGCAGCCCGGGGGGACGGGTAAACATTCAGTACTTC
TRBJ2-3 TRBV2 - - CASSGPGASTDTQYF TGTGCCAGCAGTGGACCAGGGGCCAGCACAGATACGCAGTATTTT
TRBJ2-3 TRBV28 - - CASSFLADDTQYF TGTGCCAGCAGTTTTTTAGCGGACGATACGCAGTATTTT
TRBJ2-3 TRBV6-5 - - CASSSPSVGTDTQYF TGTGCCAGCAGCTCACCTAGCGTTGGCACAGATACGCAGTATTTT
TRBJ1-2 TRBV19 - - CASSRDAYGYTF TGTGCCAGTAGCCGGGACGCATATGGCTACACCTTC
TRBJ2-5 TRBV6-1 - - CASSEAGYGRMGETQYF TGTGCCAGCAGTGAAGCTGGGTACGGCCGAATGGGAGAGACCCAGTACTTC
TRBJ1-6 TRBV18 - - CASSPGRGGLGPLHF TGTGCCAGCTCCCCGGGCAGGGGAGGACTTGGGCCCCTCCACTTT
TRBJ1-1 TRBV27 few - CASRPGTGLGAFF TGTGCCAGCAGACCCGGGACGGGTTTGGGAGCTTTCTTT
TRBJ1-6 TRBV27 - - CASSLSWGHGGTPLHF TGTGCCAGCAGTTTATCCTGGGGACATGGGGGGACACCCCTCCACTTT
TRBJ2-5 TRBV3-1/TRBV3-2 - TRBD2 CASSPKGLARQETQYF TGTGCCAGCAGTCCGAAGGGACTAGCGAGACAAGAGACCCAGTACTTC
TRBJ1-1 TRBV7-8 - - CASKLRPAGNANTEAFF TGTGCCAGCAAGCTTAGGCCGGCCGGGAACGCTAACACTGAAGCTTTCTTT
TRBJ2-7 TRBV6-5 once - CASSYSNGAGYEQYF TGTGCCAGCAGTTACTCTAACGGGGCAGGCTACGAGCAGTACTTC
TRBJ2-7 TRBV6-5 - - CASRKTGSNEQYF TGTGCCAGCAGGAAAACAGGGAGCAACGAGCAGTACTTC
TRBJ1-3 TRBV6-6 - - CASSYLTTGNTIYF TGTGCCAGCAGTTATCTGACAACGGGAAACACCATATATTTT
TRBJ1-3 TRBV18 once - CASSPTATGNTIYF TGTGCCAGCTCACCGACAGCGACTGGAAACACCATATATTTT
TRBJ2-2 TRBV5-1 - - CASSLAGSTGELFF TGCGCCAGCAGCTTGGCGGGGTCCACCGGGGAGCTGTTTTTT
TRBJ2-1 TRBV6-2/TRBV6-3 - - CASSRGGGSYNEQFF TGTGCCAGCAGCCGTGGAGGGGGCTCCTACAATGAGCAGTTCTTC
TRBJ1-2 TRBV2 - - CASSRIYGYTF TGTGCCAGCAGCCGGATCTATGGCTACACCTTC
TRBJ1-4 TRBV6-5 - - CASSYAGGRGEKLFF TGTGCCAGCAGTTACGCGGGCGGACGGGGAGAAAAACTGTTTTTT
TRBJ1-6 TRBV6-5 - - CASKPDRSHNSPLHF TGTGCCAGCAAACCGGACAGATCCCATAATTCACCCCTCCACTTT
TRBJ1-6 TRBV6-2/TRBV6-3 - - CASSYIQGEGHSPLHF TGTGCCAGCAGTTACATCCAGGGCGAGGGTCATTCACCCCTCCACTTT
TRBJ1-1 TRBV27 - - CASSLVGAEAFF TGTGCCAGCAGTTTGGTGGGCGCTGAAGCTTTCTTT
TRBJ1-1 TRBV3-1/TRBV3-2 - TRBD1 CASSGQGGNTEAFF TGTGCCAGCAGTGGACAGGGGGGGAACACTGAAGCTTTCTTT
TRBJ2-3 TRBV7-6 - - CASSYHSATSTDTQYF TGTGCCAGCAGCTATCATTCGGCCACCAGCACAGATACGCAGTATTTT
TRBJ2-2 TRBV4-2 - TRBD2 CASSQKRGGGTGELFF TGTGCCAGCAGCCAAAAACGGGGGGGTGGCACCGGGGAGCTGTTTTTT
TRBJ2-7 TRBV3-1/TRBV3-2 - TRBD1 CASSQSGTAYEQYF TGTGCCAGCAGCCAATCCGGGACAGCCTACGAGCAGTACTTC
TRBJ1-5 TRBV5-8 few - CASSLSRQPQHF TGTGCCAGCAGCTTGTCTCGTCAGCCCCAGCATTTT
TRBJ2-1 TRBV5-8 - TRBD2 CASRGLADNEQFF TGTGCCAGCCGGGGACTAGCGGACAATGAGCAGTTCTTC
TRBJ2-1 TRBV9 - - CASGGNEQFF TGTGCCAGCGGAGGCAATGAGCAGTTCTTC
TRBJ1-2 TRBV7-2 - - CASSSRQTNYGYTF TGTGCCAGCAGCTCTCGACAGACAAATTATGGCTACACCTTC
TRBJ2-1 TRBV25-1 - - CASSGLLTVVNGNEQFF TGTGCCAGCAGTGGGCTTCTGACGGTGGTGAATGGCAATGAGCAGTTCTTC
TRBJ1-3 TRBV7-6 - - CASSYVLGDTIYF TGTGCCAGCAGTTACGTTCTCGGGGACACCATATATTTT
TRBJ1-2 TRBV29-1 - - CSVAWQTQNYGYTF TGCAGCGTTGCGTGGCAGACACAAAACTATGGCTACACCTTC
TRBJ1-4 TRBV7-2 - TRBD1 CASSLVRDRGEKLFF TGTGCCAGCAGCCTTGTCCGGGACAGGGGGGAAAAACTGTTTTTT
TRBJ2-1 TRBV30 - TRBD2 CAWSVGLAGASGEQFF TGTGCCTGGAGTGTAGGCCTAGCGGGGGCCAGCGGTGAGCAGTTCTTC
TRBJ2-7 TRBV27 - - CASSPGTSYREQYF TGTGCCAGCAGTCCCGGGACGTCCTATAGGGAGCAGTACTTC
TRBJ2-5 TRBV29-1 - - CSAGSGRETQYF TGCAGCGCCGGGTCAGGGCGAGAGACCCAGTACTTC
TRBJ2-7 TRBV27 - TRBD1 CASRWTGGYEQYF TGTGCCAGCCGATGGACAGGGGGCTACGAGCAGTACTTC
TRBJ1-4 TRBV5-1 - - CASSLAGREATNEKLFF TGCGCCAGCAGCTTGGCGGGTAGGGAGGCAACTAATGAAAAACTGTTTTTT
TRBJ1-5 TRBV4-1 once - CASSQGASTGQPQHF TGCGCCAGCAGCCAAGGGGCCTCTACGGGTCAGCCCCAGCATTTT
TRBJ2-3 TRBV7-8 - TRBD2 CASSLSGEGTQYF TGTGCCAGCAGCTTATCCGGGGAGGGCACGCAGTATTTT